The TCR beta chain described here comes from a study of blood T cells in healthy people across ages. Germline V gene data show CDR1 as MGHDK and CDR2 as SYGVNS. V was cut by 6 bases and J by 3 bases, with 20 bases left in between. The CDR3 has 17 amino acids. The use of a sample-barcoded 5' primer and a J-beta primer mix characterized a second PCR of 7 to 11 cycles. TCRdb re-called the 5' RACE reads through MiXCR, storing one row per CDR3 protein. The data show over 950,000 distinct CDR3 sequences, more than 30% seen once. There are a few counts of this clonotype. Every sample yielded at least 6.5 million isolated PBMCs.

Sequencing was carried out using blood. This chain joins TRBV25-1 and TRBJ2-2; TRBD2 is a possible D gene (6 bases). The TCR comes from a man between 18 and 29 years old in good health. The CDR3 nucleotides read TGTGCCAGCAGCTCGCTTGGGAGGACACCTCACACCGGGGAGCTGTTTTTT. Translation gives CASSSLGRTPHTGELFF.